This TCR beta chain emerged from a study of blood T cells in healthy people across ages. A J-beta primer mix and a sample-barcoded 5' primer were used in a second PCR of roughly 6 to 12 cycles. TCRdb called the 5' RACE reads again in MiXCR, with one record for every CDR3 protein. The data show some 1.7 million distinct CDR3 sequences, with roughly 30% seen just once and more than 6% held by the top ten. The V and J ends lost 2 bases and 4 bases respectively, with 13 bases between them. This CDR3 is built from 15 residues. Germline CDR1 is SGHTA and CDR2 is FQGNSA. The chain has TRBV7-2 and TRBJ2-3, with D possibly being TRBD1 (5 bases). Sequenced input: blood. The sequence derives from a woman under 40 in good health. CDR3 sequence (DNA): TGTGCCAGCAGCTTATATACACTCAGGGCAGATACGCAGTATTTT. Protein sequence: CASSLYTLRADTQYF.